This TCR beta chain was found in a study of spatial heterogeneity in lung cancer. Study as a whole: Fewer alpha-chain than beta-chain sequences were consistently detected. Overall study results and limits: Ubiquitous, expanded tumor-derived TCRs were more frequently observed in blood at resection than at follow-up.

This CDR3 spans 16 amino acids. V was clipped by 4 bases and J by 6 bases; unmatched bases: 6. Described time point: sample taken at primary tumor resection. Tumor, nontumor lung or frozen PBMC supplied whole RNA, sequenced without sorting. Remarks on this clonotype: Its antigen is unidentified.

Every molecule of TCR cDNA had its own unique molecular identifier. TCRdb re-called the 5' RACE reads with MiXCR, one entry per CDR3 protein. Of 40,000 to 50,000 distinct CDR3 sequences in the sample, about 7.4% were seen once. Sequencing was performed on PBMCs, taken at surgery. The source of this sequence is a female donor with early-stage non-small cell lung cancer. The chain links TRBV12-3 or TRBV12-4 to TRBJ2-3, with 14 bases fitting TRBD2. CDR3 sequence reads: CASSSWTSGGLDTQYF. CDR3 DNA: TGTGCCAGCAGTTCCTGGACTAGCGGGGGGCTGGATACGCAGTATTTT.